The 12 T cell receptor beta chains given below trace back to one sample, sequenced in a study of shared clonotypes between healthy human individuals. Sequencing used immunoSEQ multiplex PCR; TCRdb keeps in-frame clones, though not all of them. The repertoire holds roughly 1 million clones, with 75% to 80% as singletons. Sequencing was carried out using memory CD4+ T cells from PBMCs. Noted subset: CD45RA-negative fraction. Receptors were obtained from a young man in good health. Some clones in this sample may be carry-over from other donors' samples.

On this clone itself: The sample has other DNA sequences that encode this CDR3 too. The CDR3: CASSPGGAGQETQYF. CDR3 DNA: TGTGCCAGCAGCCCGGGGGGGGCGGGCCAAGAGACCCAGTACTTC. V gene TRBV5-4 combines with J gene TRBJ2-5; 8 bases map to TRBD2. The CDR3 totals 15 residues. J was trimmed by 1 base and V by 4 bases; bases with no gene match: 6. CDR1 is SGHNT and CDR2 is YYREEE in the germline V gene (reference sequence).

The chain joins TRBV5-1 to TRBJ2-7; D is perhaps TRBD1 (5 bases). CDR1 and CDR2 (germline): SGHRS, YFSETQ. With 4 bases removed from V and 5 bases from J, the gap between germline ends came to 13 bases. The CDR3 length is 13 residues. The CDR3, as DNA: TGCGCCAGCAGCCCCCTCCAGGGAAACGAGCAGTACTTC. It yields the protein CASSPLQGNEQYF.

The chain carries TRBV5-4 and TRBJ1-2; a weak D match, TRBD1 (5 bases). Germline loops: CDR1 SGHNT, CDR2 YYREEE (reference sequence). This CDR3 comprises 13 residues. Trimming took 4 bases from V and 7 from J, leaving 14 bases between them. The CDR3 protein is CASSRVPGRGYTF. The CDR3 region has the DNA TGTGCCAGCAGCCGGGTGCCGGGACGTGGCTACACCTTC.

This clone has just a few counts. The chain combines TRBV10-3 with TRBJ1-2; D gene uncertain. V was trimmed by 2 bases and J by 4 bases, leaving 11 bases between them. Germline CDR1 is ENHRY and CDR2 is SYGVKD. The CDR3 runs to 14 residues. The CDR3 region has the DNA TGTGCCATCAGTGAGGGCAGTTCTTCCTATGGCTACACCTTC. This sequence encodes CAISEGSSSYGYTF.

J is TRBJ2-7 and V is TRBV28; D remains unclear. The germline V gene encodes CDR1 MDHEN and CDR2 SYDVKM. V was pared by 7 bases and J by 0 bases, with 19 bases between. The CDR3 length is 16 residues. CDR3 DNA: TGTGCCAGCAATAACTTCGGTGGCACCACCTCCTACGAGCAGTACTTC. Translated, it gives CASNNFGGTTSYEQYF.

This clone was seen a few times. This sequence joins TRBV4-1 and TRBJ1-5, with 10 bases that match TRBD1. Unmatched junction bases numbered 6, after V lost 4 bases and J lost 3 bases. Germline V gives CDR1 MGHRA, CDR2 YSYEKL. This CDR3 region has 16 residues. Here the CDR3 reads CASSPGTGVSNQPQHF. CDR3 DNA sequence: TGCGCCAGCAGCCCAGGGACAGGGGTATCCAATCAGCCCCAGCATTTT.

This chain links TRBV29-1 with TRBJ2-5, with TRBD1 matching 9 bases. Trimming at V came to 8 bases and at J to 2 bases, leaving 15 bases not matched to a gene. The CDR3 is 16 amino acids. Germline lookup yields CDR1 SQVTM and CDR2 ANQGSEA. This CDR3 is CSLVEIAGTGQETQYF. As DNA, the CDR3 is TGCAGCCTCGTCGAGATCGCCGGGACAGGGCAAGAGACCCAGTACTTC. Variable domain in full (rest from reference TRBV29-1 and TRBJ2-5): SAVISQKPSRDICQRGTSLTIQCQVDSQVTMMFWYRQQPGQSLTLIATANQGSEATYESGFVIDKFPISRPNLTFSTLTVSNMSPEDSSIYLCSLVEIAGTGQETQYFGPGTRLLVL.

This chain uses TRBV10-3 with TRBJ1-5; D not resolved. With 2 bases removed from V and 0 bases from J, the gap between germline ends came to 8 bases. The CDR3 has 15 amino acids. Germline values: CDR1 ENHRY, CDR2 SYGVKD. The DNA for the CDR3 is TGTGCCATCAGTGAGGTCGGGTATAGCAATCAGCCCCAGCATTTT. Encoded protein: CAISEVGYSNQPQHF.

This chain joins TRBV4-2 and TRBJ1-4; 7 bases match TRBD1. Germline V gene lookup returns CDR1 LGHNA and CDR2 YNFKEQ. The CDR3 consists of 15 residues. Trimming removed 0 bases from V and 7 bases from J; junction bases left unmatched: 5. CDR3 amino acids: CASSQDPDRAEKLFF. CDR3 DNA sequence: TGTGCCAGCAGCCAAGATCCTGACAGGGCTGAAAAACTGTTTTTT.

This clone has a count of ten or more. The chain recombines TRBV4-2 with TRBJ2-2; D unclear. CDR3 length: 15 amino acids. From germline, CDR1 is LGHNA and CDR2 YNFKEQ. With 0 bases removed from V and 6 bases from J, the gap between germline ends came to 11 bases. CDR3: CASSQDLRASGELFF. CDR3 DNA: TGTGCCAGCAGCCAAGATCTTAGGGCTTCCGGGGAGCTGTTTTTT.

The V call is TRBV29-1, the J call TRBJ1-1; D gene uncertain. The CDR3 has 12 amino acids. Trimming removed 6 bases from V and 6 bases from J, with 14 bases in between. The germline V gene has CDR1 SQVTM and CDR2 ANQGSEA. CDR3 sequence reads: CSVRSYFPEAFF. The CDR3 bases are TGCAGCGTCAGGAGTTATTTCCCTGAAGCTTTCTTT. The variable domain in full, with the rest retrieved from reference TRBV29-1 and TRBJ1-1, is SAVISQKPSRDICQRGTSLTIQCQVDSQVTMMFWYRQQPGQSLTLIATANQGSEATYESGFVIDKFPISRPNLTFSTLTVSNMSPEDSSIYLCSVRSYFPEAFFGQGTRLTVV.

This chain joins TRBV9 and TRBJ2-1; D is ambiguous. The germline CDR1 and CDR2 sequences are SGDLS and YYNGEE. The V gene lost 4 bases and the J gene lost 10 bases, with 15 bases spanning the gap. This CDR3 spans 13 amino acids. The CDR3 protein is CASSTTVGLEQFF. The DNA of the CDR3 is TGTGCCAGCAGCACCACGGTGGGTTTGGAGCAGTTCTTC.